This entry concerns a single T cell receptor beta chain. Its specificity is not known. This sample was taken from a study of cytomegalovirus exposure and HLA in healthy donors. Study-wide results and caveats: Generally TCR sequences proved uncommon, though certain public TCRs appeared in numerous donors.

It was healthy bone marrow donors who served as donors. Sampled while nominally healthy, donors likely had unrecorded immune exposures. Amplification used 60 Vbeta primers and 13 Jbeta primers. Repertoires were generated with immunoSEQ multiplex PCR, while TCRdb's copy carries only in-frame clones and drops some. Seen here are about 130,000 clones, 81% observed once, and the top ten hold about 0.7%. V dropped 7 bases and J dropped 11; count of bases not matched to a gene: 13. The CDR3 contains 13 residues. The germline gives CDR1 MNHEY, CDR2 SVGAGI. The chain combines TRBV6-5 with TRBJ1-1; 7 bases fit TRBD1. The sequence came from a man between 18 and 29 years old in good health and CMV-seronegative. Sequences were obtained from PBMCs. This CDR3 reads CASTRPGTVEAFF. The CDR3 bases are TGTGCCAGCACTCGTCCCGGGACAGTCGAGGCTTTCTTT.